These 32 T cell receptor beta chains share one sample of origin, sequenced in a study of blood T cell repertoires in COVID-19. Assay: immunoSEQ multiplex PCR; the TCRdb copy retains only in-frame clones and omits some. The sample has 200,000 to 300,000 clones, around 84% seen once. Sequencing was performed on peripheral blood. These receptors were obtained from a woman aged 65 to 85 with active or convalescent COVID-19.

The V call is TRBV2, the J call TRBJ2-2, with 10 bases aligning to TRBD2. Per the germline V gene, CDR1 is SNHLY and CDR2 is FYNNEI. The junction had 4 bases not matched to a gene; V was cut back by 9 bases and J by 6 bases. The length of the CDR3 is 13 residues. The CDR3 reads CASTSGGAGELFF. For the CDR3, the DNA is TGTGCCAGTACGAGCGGGGGGGCCGGGGAGCTGTTTTTT.

This chain links TRBV27 with TRBJ2-3; D may be TRBD1 (5 bases). The CDR3 runs to 15 residues. CDR1 MNHEY and CDR2 SMNVEV come from the germline V gene (reference sequence). V was cut by 4 bases and J by 6 bases, with 17 bases left in between. In nucleotides, the CDR3 is TGTGCCAGCAGTTCCTTTGACAGACCCTCGGATACGCAGTATTTT. It specifies CASSSFDRPSDTQYF.

V usage is TRBV19 and J usage is TRBJ1-1; perhaps TRBD1 as D (5 bases). The CDR3 consists of 16 residues. Germline-derived CDR1 and CDR2 are LNHDA and SQIVND (reference sequence). Trimming took off 2 bases at V and 9 bases at J, with 22 bases between the two ends. The CDR3 DNA reads as TGTGCCAGTAGTATACGGGGGGACGATCTCCGTAATCAAGCTTTCTTT. As protein: CASSIRGDDLRNQAFF. The complete variable domain, with remaining parts taken from reference TRBV19 and TRBJ1-1, reads DGGITQSPKYLFRKEGQNVTLSCEQNLNHDAMYWYRQDPGQGLRLIYYSQIVNDFQKGDIAEGYSVSREKKESFPLTVTSAQKNPTAFYLCASSIRGDDLRNQAFFGQGTRLTVV.

The CDR3 reads CASSLGLAGGRETQYF. CDR3 coding DNA: TGTGCCAGTAGTCTGGGACTAGCGGGGGGGCGGGAGACCCAGTACTTC. The chain is built from TRBV19 and TRBJ2-5; 16 bases align to TRBD2. The ends lost 5 bases at V and 5 bases at J; junction bases unmatched: 5. This CDR3 has 16 residues. Germline V gene lookup returns CDR1 LNHDA and CDR2 SQIVND (reference sequence).

About this clone itself: The sample contains more than one DNA sequence encoding this CDR3. The chain employs TRBV19 and TRBJ1-5; 9 bases agree with TRBD1. J lost 4 bases, V lost 6 bases, and 1 base had no gene match. This CDR3 is built from 13 residues. The germline V gene encodes CDR1 LNHDA and CDR2 SQIVND (reference sequence). In DNA, the CDR3 is TGTGCCAGTAGGGGACAGGGAAATCAGCCCCAGCATTTT. It yields the protein CASRGQGNQPQHF.

The genes are TRBV24-1 and TRBJ1-1; 9 nucleotides align to TRBD1. CDR3 length: 14 amino acids. Germline values: CDR1 KGHDR, CDR2 SFDVKD. V lost 4 bases, J lost 6 bases, and 5 bases stayed unmatched. The CDR3 DNA sequence: TGTGCCACCAGTGAGGGGGACAGGGTTTCTGAAGCTTTCTTT. It yields the protein CATSEGDRVSEAFF.

V is TRBV11-2 and J is TRBJ2-5; 7 positions agree with TRBD2. The CDR3 runs to 14 residues. From germline, CDR1 is SGHAT and CDR2 FQNNGV. Trimming cost V 1 base and J 2 bases; bases outside gene matches: 1. CDR3 in DNA: TGTGCCAGCAGCTTAGGGGACTATCAAGAGACCCAGTACTTC. Translating it yields CASSLGDYQETQYF.

The J gene is TRBJ2-7, the V gene TRBV5-1, with D possibly TRBD1 on 5 matching bases. The CDR3 sequence is 13 residues long. Trimming shortened V by 7 bases and J by 1 base, and 12 bases separated the two germline ends. From germline, CDR1 is SGHRS and CDR2 YFSETQ. CDR3 nucleotide sequence: TGCGCCAGCCAGAAGACAGAATCCTACGAGCAGTACTTC. Its translation is CASQKTESYEQYF.

As DNA, the CDR3 is TGTGCCAGCAGCTTGCAGGGATCTCAGCCCCAGCATTTT. This translates into CASSLQGSQPQHF. The J gene is TRBJ1-5, the V gene TRBV5-4, with D perhaps matching TRBD1 (5 bases). CDR1 SGHNT and CDR2 YYREEE come from the germline V gene (reference sequence). This CDR3 spans 13 amino acids. V was shortened by 1 base and J by 6 bases, with 8 bases between the two germline ends.

The chain employs TRBV10-3 and TRBJ2-2, with 9 nucleotides matching TRBD1. Germline CDR1 is ENHRY and CDR2 is SYGVKD. CDR3 length: 15 amino acids. With 5 bases clipped from V and 7 bases from J, the junction kept 8 bases outside the gene matches. The CDR3 region has the DNA TGTGCCATCAGTCCCGACAGGGGGGGGAACGGGGAGCTGTTTTTT. Its protein product is CAISPDRGGNGELFF.

The chain uses TRBV4-2 and TRBJ2-5; no firm D call. CDR1 LGHNA and CDR2 YNFKEQ come from the germline V gene. This CDR3 comprises 14 residues. V dropped 4 bases and J dropped 2 bases, with 11 bases sitting between them. The CDR3 region has the DNA TGTGCCAGCAGCCCACGCGGTAATCAAGAGACCCAGTACTTC. Its translation is CASSPRGNQETQYF.

This clone has only one observation. The V call is TRBV7-2, the J call TRBJ2-2; D is unclear. This CDR3 spans 16 amino acids. V shed 0 bases and J shed 7 bases, with 15 bases lying between them. CDR1 is SGHTA and CDR2 is FQGNSA in the germline V gene. The CDR3 sequence is CASSLALRQYYGELFF. Written as DNA, the CDR3 is TGTGCCAGCAGCTTAGCGCTAAGACAATATTACGGGGAGCTGTTTTTT.

The V gene is TRBV10-1, the J gene TRBJ2-3; 14 positions match TRBD2. The CDR3 length is 17 residues. With 4 bases clipped from V and 5 bases from J, the junction kept 8 bases outside the gene matches. Germline values: CDR1 WNHNN, CDR2 SYGVQD (reference sequence). CDR3 region: CASSAETSGGARDTQYF. The CDR3 DNA reads as TGCGCCAGCAGTGCCGAGACTAGCGGGGGGGCCAGAGATACGCAGTATTTT.

The J gene is TRBJ2-3, the V gene TRBV14, with a weak D call TRBD1 (5 bases). Looked up from germline, CDR1 is SGHDN and CDR2 is FVKESK. V lost 2 bases and J lost 4, with 13 bases in between. The length of the CDR3 is 15 residues. CDR3 region: CASSQRGLTADTQYF. As DNA, the CDR3 is TGTGCCAGCAGCCAAAGGGGCCTGACCGCAGATACGCAGTATTTT.

V is TRBV12-5 and J is TRBJ1-6; 9 bases are a match to TRBD1. J was trimmed by 7 bases and V by 5 bases; bases with no gene match: 6. This CDR3 has 15 residues. Germline CDR1 and CDR2: LGHNT and FRNRAP. The CDR3 coding sequence is TGTGCTAGTGGTGGACGGGACAGGGTAAATTCACCCCTCCACTTT. Translated, it gives CASGGRDRVNSPLHF.

This sequence joins TRBV6-5 and TRBJ1-2; the D gene is possibly TRBD1 (6 bases). Germline CDR1 and CDR2: MNHEY and SVGAGI. The ends were cut back, 6 bases at V and 3 bases at J, with 17 bases in the middle. The CDR3 sequence is 15 residues long. The CDR3 nucleotides are TGTGCCAGCAGGGGCACAGGGTCGGTGGACTATGGCTACACCTTC. Translated, it gives CASRGTGSVDYGYTF.

The DNA for the CDR3 is TGTGCCACCTCACCGGGACACTCCGGGGAGCTGTTTTTT. Translated: CATSPGHSGELFF. V is TRBV9 and J is TRBJ2-2; TRBD1 might be the D (6 bases). The CDR3 has 13 residues. V lost 9 bases and J 6 bases, leaving 15 bases between the germline ends. The germline V gene encodes CDR1 SGDLS and CDR2 YYNGEE.

The chain combines TRBV7-6 with TRBJ1-4; no definite D call. The germline V gene encodes CDR1 SGHVS and CDR2 FNYEAQ. The V end was cut by 2 bases, the J end by 3 bases, with 13 bases between. This CDR3 spans 16 amino acids. This CDR3 is CASSLSSRQSNEKLFF. In nucleotides, the CDR3 is TGTGCCAGCAGCTTAAGCTCCCGCCAATCTAATGAAAAACTGTTTTTT.

The chain recombines TRBV9 with TRBJ2-7, with D perhaps TRBD1 (5 bases). V was cut by 0 bases and J by 6 bases, with 13 bases left in between. There are 14 residues in the CDR3. Germline V gene lookup returns CDR1 SGDLS and CDR2 YYNGEE. The DNA of the CDR3 is TGTGCCAGCAGCGTAGATTCAGGGATAAGCGAGCAGTACTTC. Its translation: CASSVDSGISEQYF.

The rearrangement joins TRBV12-5 to TRBJ2-5; 9 positions match TRBD1. V lost 5 bases to trimming and J lost 5 bases; unmatched junction nucleotides: 6. Germline V gives CDR1 LGHNT, CDR2 FRNRAP. This CDR3 has 14 amino acids. The CDR3 loop reads CASGPDRGAETQYF. The DNA of the CDR3 is TGTGCTAGTGGTCCTGACAGGGGGGCCGAGACCCAGTACTTC.

The J gene is TRBJ1-1, the V gene TRBV7-9; 10 bases are shared with TRBD1. CDR1 and CDR2 from the germline V gene are SEHNR and FQNEAQ (reference sequence). This CDR3 has 19 amino acids. J gave up 0 bases and V 7 bases, and 17 bases lay outside the gene matches. For the CDR3, the DNA is TGTGCCAGCACCACTACCCGGGAGACAGGGGGCCTTATGAACACTGAAGCTTTCTTT. Its protein product is CASTTTRETGGLMNTEAFF.

The CDR3 region is CASSQFRVTGELFF. The CDR3 DNA follows: TGTGCCAGCAGCCAATTCCGGGTAACCGGGGAGCTGTTTTTT. The J gene is TRBJ2-2, the V gene TRBV3-1 (or the pseudogene TRBV3-2), with D unclear. Trimming removed 2 bases from V and 5 bases from J, with 9 bases in between. The CDR3 spans 14 residues. Germline values: CDR1 LGHDT, CDR2 YNNKEL (reference sequence).

The rearrangement uses TRBV5-5 and TRBJ1-1, with TRBD1 identical over 10 bases. This CDR3 is 15 amino acids long. Germline CDR1 and CDR2: SGHKS and YYEKEE (reference sequence). After removal of 1 base from V and 8 bases from J, the junction contained 8 bases not matched to a gene. The CDR3 nucleotides read TGTGCCAGCAGCTTGTGGGCTGGGACAGGGGACGAAGCTTTCTTT. Its translation is CASSLWAGTGDEAFF.

CDR3 nucleotides: TGCGCCAGCAGCTTGGAGGAGCCCAGGGCCTTTTTGGGGGAGCAGTTCTTC. Its translation is CASSLEEPRAFLGEQFF. The chain carries TRBV5-1 and TRBJ2-1; D possibly corresponds to TRBD1 (5 bases). The CDR3 spans 17 residues. Germline V gene data show CDR1 as SGHRS and CDR2 as YFSETQ. V was cut by 0 bases and J by 10 bases, with 23 bases left in between.

J is TRBJ2-3 and V is TRBV24-1; D may be TRBD2 (5 bases). This CDR3 spans 13 amino acids. Trimming stripped 9 bases from V and 1 base from J, with 10 bases between. The germline V gene has CDR1 KGHDR and CDR2 SFDVKD. The CDR3 DNA reads TGTGCCACCTCTAACGGGGGCACAGATACGCAGTATTTT. Its translation is CATSNGGTDTQYF.

This sequence joins TRBV7-2 and TRBJ1-5; possibly TRBD1 for D (5 bases). The CDR3 loop spans 15 amino acids. Looked up from germline, CDR1 is SGHTA and CDR2 is FQGNSA. Trimming pared 5 bases from V and 6 bases from J, leaving 17 bases between. The CDR3 DNA is TGTGCCAGCAGCGAACCCGGGGGGTACGGTCAGCCCCAGCATTTT. Its translation: CASSEPGGYGQPQHF.

The rearrangement joins TRBV27 to TRBJ1-2; the D is unclear. The CDR3 runs to 13 residues. CDR1 and CDR2 from the germline V gene are MNHEY and SMNVEV (reference sequence). Trimming pared 8 bases from V and 6 bases from J, leaving 16 bases between. CDR3: CASALRGTHGYTF. CDR3 DNA: TGTGCCAGCGCCCTACGGGGAACTCATGGCTACACCTTC.

V gene TRBV2 combines with J gene TRBJ1-5; tentative D call: TRBD1 (6 bases). V lost 7 bases, J lost 0 bases, and 13 bases lay in between. Germline CDR1 and CDR2: SNHLY and FYNNEI. The CDR3 sequence is 15 residues long. This CDR3 reads CASKGQIYSNQPQHF. In DNA, the CDR3 is TGTGCCAGCAAAGGACAGATATATAGCAATCAGCCCCAGCATTTT.

The rearrangement joins TRBV2 to TRBJ2-3, with TRBD1 identical over 8 bases. CDR1 is SNHLY and CDR2 is FYNNEI in the germline V gene. Trimming at V came to 10 bases and at J to 4 bases, leaving 10 bases not matched to a gene. The CDR3 contains 14 residues. The CDR3 nucleotides read TGTGCCACCTTCCTCGAACAGGGGGCAGATACGCAGTATTTT. It encodes CATFLEQGADTQYF.

The J gene is TRBJ1-6, the V gene TRBV6-1; D ambiguous. Germline V CDR1 and CDR2: MNHNS, SASEGT. V gave up 1 base and J gave up 5 bases, with 9 bases separating them. The CDR3 runs to 15 residues. The CDR3 DNA is TGTGCCAGCAGTGAAGGAACAGCTAATAATTCACCCCTCCACTTT. This sequence encodes CASSEGTANNSPLHF.

The genes are TRBV13 and TRBJ1-1, with D unclear. Germline CDR1 is PRHDT and CDR2 is FYEKMQ (reference sequence). CDR3 length equals 15 residues. V lost 2 bases to trimming and J lost 0 bases, with 10 bases between them. The CDR3 loop is CASSLSGIMNTEAFF. CDR3 DNA sequence: TGTGCCAGCAGCTTATCCGGGATTATGAACACTGAAGCTTTCTTT.

This clone was seen only a few times. The gene calls are TRBV19 and TRBJ2-7; tentative D call: TRBD1 (5 bases). Germline V CDR1 and CDR2: LNHDA, SQIVND (reference sequence). This CDR3 region has 16 residues. V gave up 4 bases and J gave up 6 bases, with 22 bases separating them. This CDR3 reads CASSNRQSPTRGEQYF. As DNA, the CDR3 is TGTGCCAGTAGTAATAGACAGAGTCCGACAAGGGGCGAGCAGTACTTC.